A single sample gave rise to the 22 T cell receptor beta chains below, sequenced in a study of cytomegalovirus exposure and HLA in healthy donors (dated by TCRdb to the late 2010s). Library construction relied on the immunoSEQ multiplex PCR assay. TCRdb took this table from immuneACCESS and kept in-frame rearrangements with V and J called. Such tables lack part of the clones; where checked against another copy, unresolved V genes explain under half of the gap, and the rest is unexplained. This sample holds about 200,000 clones; roughly 88% were observed only once. 2.9% of the sample lies in the top ten. The material sequenced was PBMCs. The receptors here all came from a woman aged 18-29 years in good health and CMV-seronegative.

V and J are TRBV5-8 and TRBJ2-7; TRBD2 is a possible D gene (5 bases). The germline V gene has CDR1 SGHTS and CDR2 YDEGEE. The V and J ends lost 2 bases and 4 bases respectively, with 10 bases between them. The CDR3 has 13 amino acids. The CDR3 coding sequence is TGTGCCAGCAGCTTCGGGGAGACGTACGAGCAGTACTTC. It encodes CASSFGETYEQYF.

J is TRBJ2-7 and V is TRBV27; D is unresolved. Looked up from germline, CDR1 is MNHEY and CDR2 is SMNVEV (reference sequence). The ends were cut back, 6 bases at V and 3 bases at J, with 15 bases in the middle. This CDR3 contains 14 residues. The CDR3 is CASSPASSSYEQYF. The CDR3 DNA reads TGTGCCAGCAGCCCCGCCTCTTCTAGCTACGAGCAGTACTTC.

The V call is TRBV5-8, the J call TRBJ1-2, with D hard to call. Trimming removed 1 base at V and 3 bases at J, with 7 bases between. The V gene's germline CDR1 is SGHTS and CDR2 YDEGEE. There are 13 residues in the CDR3. The CDR3 DNA reads TGTGCCAGCAGCTTGTTCCCGGACTATGGCTACACCTTC. This encodes CASSLFPDYGYTF.

V and J are TRBV19 and TRBJ1-3; D gene ambiguous. Trimming removed 2 bases from V and 0 bases from J, with 14 bases in between. The CDR3 extends over 17 amino acids. Per the germline V gene, CDR1 is LNHDA and CDR2 is SQIVND (reference sequence). The CDR3 loop is CASSIRGSMNSGNTIYF. CDR3 DNA sequence: TGTGCCAGTAGTATACGCGGCAGTATGAACTCTGGAAACACCATATATTTT.

This clone has more than one count but fewer than ten. The rearrangement joins TRBV27 to TRBJ1-1; D is unclear. V gave up 6 bases and J gave up 1 base, with 9 bases separating them. Germline V gene data show CDR1 as MNHEY and CDR2 as SMNVEV (reference sequence). This CDR3 is 13 amino acids long. The chain's CDR3 is CASSLNGNTEAFF. The CDR3, as DNA: TGTGCCAGCAGCCTTAACGGGAACACTGAAGCTTTCTTT.

The genes are TRBV6-5 and TRBJ1-1, with TRBD1 as a possible D gene (6 bases). The length of the CDR3 is 13 residues. V was trimmed by 5 bases and J by 6 bases, leaving 13 bases between them. From germline, CDR1 is MNHEY and CDR2 SVGAGI. The CDR3 sequence is CASSDNRASEAFF. CDR3 nucleotides: TGTGCCAGCAGTGACAACAGGGCCTCTGAAGCTTTCTTT.

DNA of the CDR3: TGTGCCAGCAGCGCAACAGGGTATGGGGAGCAGTACTTC. Translation gives CASSATGYGEQYF. V is TRBV7-6 and J is TRBJ2-7, with D possibly being TRBD1 (6 bases). There are 13 residues in the CDR3. V lost 5 bases and J lost 7, with 15 bases in between. Germline CDR1 and CDR2: SGHVS and FNYEAQ.

The rearrangement joins TRBV9 to TRBJ2-2, with TRBD2 matching over 14 bases. This CDR3 has 17 residues. With 4 bases clipped from V and 3 bases from J, the junction kept 5 bases outside the gene matches. Germline assignment: CDR1 SGDLS and CDR2 YYNGEE. CDR3 nucleotides: TGTGCCAGCAGCCGACTAGCGGGAGGGCCGGACACCGGGGAGCTGTTTTTT. This codes for CASSRLAGGPDTGELFF.

The gene calls are TRBV28 and TRBJ2-1, with 12 bases lining up with TRBD1. J gave up 8 bases and V 0 bases, and 8 bases lay outside the gene matches. In germline, CDR1 is MDHEN, CDR2 SYDVKM. CDR3 length: 17 residues. DNA for the CDR3: TGTGCCAGCAGTTTATGGGCCGGGACAGGGGGCGCGGATGAGCAGTTCTTC. Its protein product is CASSLWAGTGGADEQFF.

V and J are TRBV7-6 and TRBJ2-7; 9 positions match TRBD2. The CDR3 has 15 amino acids. CDR1 and CDR2 (germline): SGHVS, FNYEAQ. With 5 bases clipped from V and 0 bases from J, the junction kept 5 bases outside the gene matches. CDR3 residues: CASSLSGGSSYEQYF. The CDR3 DNA reads as TGTGCCAGCAGCCTAAGCGGGGGGAGCTCCTACGAGCAGTACTTC. The full variable domain, in which reference TRBV7-6 and TRBJ2-7 provide the parts outside the CDR3, is GAGVSQSPRYKVTKRGQDVALRCDPISGHVSLYWYRQALGQGPEFLTYFNYEAQQDKSGLPNDRFSAERPEGSISTLTIQRTEQRDSAMYRCASSLSGGSSYEQYFGPGTRLTVT.

The chain employs TRBV30 and TRBJ1-2, with 7 bases that match TRBD1. This CDR3 region has 12 residues. Per the germline V gene, CDR1 is GTSNPN and CDR2 is SVGIG (reference sequence). Trimming removed 0 bases from V and 5 bases from J; junction bases left unmatched: 0. CDR3 in DNA: TGTGCCTGGAGTGTACAGGGGTATGGCTACACCTTC. Translated, it gives CAWSVQGYGYTF.

V is TRBV5-1 and J is TRBJ1-4; D uncertain. Germline CDR1 reads SGHRS; CDR2 reads YFSETQ. CDR3 length: 15 residues. V lost 3 bases and J lost 7, with 16 bases in between. CDR3 nucleotides: TGCGCCAGCAGCTCCGGGATGAGGTGGGGTGAAAAACTGTTTTTT. Protein sequence: CASSSGMRWGEKLFF.

This clone was found a few times. V gene TRBV18 combines with J gene TRBJ2-7, with 9 bases aligning to TRBD2. The V segment lost 5 bases and the J segment 5 bases; nucleotides outside the gene matches: 13. Germline CDR1 reads KGHSH; CDR2 reads LQKENI. The CDR3 covers 16 residues. Here the CDR3 reads CASSTDTEAGGNEQYF. In DNA form, the CDR3 reads TGTGCCAGCTCAACAGATACGGAGGCGGGAGGGAACGAGCAGTACTTC.

The V and J genes are TRBV6-5 and TRBJ2-7; 7 nucleotides match TRBD1. The CDR3 sequence is 15 residues long. After removal of 6 bases from V and 1 base from J, the junction contained 9 bases not matched to a gene. From germline, CDR1 is MNHEY and CDR2 SVGAGI. CDR3 coding DNA: TGTGCCAGCAGGCCAGGGACAGATTTTTCCTACGAGCAGTACTTC. This sequence encodes CASRPGTDFSYEQYF.

In nucleotides, the CDR3 is TGCGCCAGCAGCCACAGGGGGACAGGGAACTACGAGCAGTACTTC. This gives the protein CASSHRGTGNYEQYF. The rearrangement links TRBV5-1 to TRBJ2-7; 9 bases agree with TRBD1. Germline-derived CDR1 and CDR2 are SGHRS and YFSETQ. The CDR3 contains 15 residues. V gave up 4 bases and J gave up 3 bases; unmatched junction bases: 8.

The gene calls are TRBV27 and TRBJ2-3; 9 bases line up with TRBD2. V shed 5 bases and J 4 bases; nucleotides not matched to a gene: 4. CDR3 size: 14 residues. Germline lookup yields CDR1 MNHEY and CDR2 SMNVEV (reference sequence). The CDR3 region is CASSMGLASDTQYF. The CDR3 region has the DNA TGTGCCAGCAGTATGGGACTAGCATCAGATACGCAGTATTTT.

This clone has just one count. The chain links TRBV28 to TRBJ1-1; D remains ambiguous. Germline assignment: CDR1 MDHEN and CDR2 SYDVKM. V lost 7 bases, J lost 7 bases, and 22 bases lay in between. This CDR3 has 15 residues. Here the CDR3 reads CASTPPGYSGDEAFF. The DNA of the CDR3 is TGTGCCAGCACTCCTCCAGGCTACAGTGGCGATGAAGCTTTCTTT.

The V gene is TRBV30, the J gene TRBJ2-1; D is unresolved. Germline CDR1 is GTSNPN and CDR2 is SVGIG (reference sequence). The CDR3 totals 12 residues. Trimming removed 0 bases at V and 7 bases at J, with 7 bases between. CDR3 amino acids: CAWSVLWNEQFF. The CDR3 region has the DNA TGTGCCTGGAGTGTACTTTGGAATGAGCAGTTCTTC. Full variable domain (outside the CDR3, taken from reference TRBV30 and TRBJ2-1): SQTIHQWPATLVQPVGSPLSLECTVEGTSNPNLYWYRQAAGRGLQLLFYSVGIGQISSEVPQNLSASRPQDRQFILSSKKLLLSDSGFYLCAWSVLWNEQFFGPGTRLTVL.

This chain uses TRBV4-1 with TRBJ2-2, with 13 nucleotides matching TRBD2. CDR1 is MGHRA and CDR2 is YSYEKL in the germline V gene. J lost 6 bases, V lost 7 bases, and 2 bases had no gene match. The CDR3 sequence is 14 residues long. CDR3 protein: CASTGLAGAGELFF. The CDR3 DNA reads TGCGCCAGCACCGGACTAGCGGGAGCCGGGGAGCTGTTTTTT.

J is TRBJ2-2 and V is TRBV30; no definite D call. Trimming removed 3 bases from V and 5 bases from J, with 10 bases in between. Per the germline V gene, CDR1 is GTSNPN and CDR2 is SVGIG (reference sequence). This CDR3 has 13 amino acids. The CDR3 here is CAWRSLRTGELFF. The DNA for the CDR3 is TGTGCCTGGAGATCCCTCAGAACCGGGGAGCTGTTTTTT.

V gene TRBV7-9 combines with J gene TRBJ2-6, with a possible D match to TRBD2 (6 bases). V lost 5 bases and J lost 0, with 8 bases in between. In germline, CDR1 is SEHNR, CDR2 FQNEAQ (reference sequence). This CDR3 region has 15 residues. CDR3 in DNA: TGTGCCAGCAGCGGAGGGGTCTCTGGGGCCAACGTCCTGACTTTC. Its translation: CASSGGVSGANVLTF.

The chain is built from TRBV28 and TRBJ2-5, with D perhaps TRBD2 (5 bases). Trimming left V 6 bases short and J 3 bases short, with 11 bases between. Per the germline V gene, CDR1 is MDHEN and CDR2 is SYDVKM. The CDR3 has 13 amino acids. CDR3 amino acids: CASSGMRKETQYF. The DNA of the CDR3 is TGTGCCAGCAGCGGGATGCGGAAAGAGACCCAGTACTTC.